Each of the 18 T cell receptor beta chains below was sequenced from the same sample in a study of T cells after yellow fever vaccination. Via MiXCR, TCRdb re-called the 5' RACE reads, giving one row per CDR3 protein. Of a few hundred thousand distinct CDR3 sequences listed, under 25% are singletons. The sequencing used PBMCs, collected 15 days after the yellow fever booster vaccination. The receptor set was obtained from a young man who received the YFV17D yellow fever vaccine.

The CDR3 DNA is TGCGCCAGCCGGGAGGGCGGCGAAAAACTGTTTTTT. As protein: CASREGGEKLFF. The J gene is TRBJ1-4, the V gene TRBV5-1; no firm D call. The V gene's germline CDR1 is SGHRS and CDR2 YFSETQ. The CDR3 length is 12 residues. The V and J ends lost 7 bases and 8 bases respectively, with 12 bases between them.

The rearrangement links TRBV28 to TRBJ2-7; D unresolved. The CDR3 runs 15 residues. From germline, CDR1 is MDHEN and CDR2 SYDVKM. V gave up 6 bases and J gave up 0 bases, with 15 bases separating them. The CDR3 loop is CASSLFSRSSYEQYF. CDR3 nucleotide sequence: TGTGCCAGCAGCCTTTTTTCGCGGTCCTCCTACGAGCAGTACTTC.

CDR3 region: CASSHPLAGDYEQYF. In DNA, the CDR3 is TGCGCCAGCAGCCACCCTCTAGCGGGAGACTACGAGCAGTACTTC. The chain links TRBV5-1 to TRBJ2-7; 10 nucleotides agree with TRBD2. After removal of 4 bases from V and 3 bases from J, the junction contained 7 bases not matched to a gene. This CDR3 spans 15 amino acids. CDR1 is SGHRS and CDR2 is YFSETQ in the germline V gene.

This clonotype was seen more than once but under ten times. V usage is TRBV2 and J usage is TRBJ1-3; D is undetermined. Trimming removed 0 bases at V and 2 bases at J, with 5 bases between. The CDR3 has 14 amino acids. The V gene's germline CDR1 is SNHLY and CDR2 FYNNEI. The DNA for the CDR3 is TGTGCCAGCAGTGAAGCAGGGACTGGAAACACCATATATTTT. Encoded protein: CASSEAGTGNTIYF.

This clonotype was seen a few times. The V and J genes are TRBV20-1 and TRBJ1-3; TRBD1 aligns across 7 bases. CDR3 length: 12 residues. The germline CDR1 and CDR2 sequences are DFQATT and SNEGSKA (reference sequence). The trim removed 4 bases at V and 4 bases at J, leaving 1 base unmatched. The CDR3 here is CSAKDRGNTIYF. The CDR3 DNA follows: TGCAGTGCTAAGGACAGGGGAAACACCATATATTTT.

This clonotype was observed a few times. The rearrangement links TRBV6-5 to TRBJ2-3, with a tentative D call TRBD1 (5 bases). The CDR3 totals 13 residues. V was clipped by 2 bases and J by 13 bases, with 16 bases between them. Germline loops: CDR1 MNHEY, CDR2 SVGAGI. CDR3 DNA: TGTGCCAGCAGTTACGGCCCTAGGGGTGCAAAGTATTTT. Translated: CASSYGPRGAKYF.

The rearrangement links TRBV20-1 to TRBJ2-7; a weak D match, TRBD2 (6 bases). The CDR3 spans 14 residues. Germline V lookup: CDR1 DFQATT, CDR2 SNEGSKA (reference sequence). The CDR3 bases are TGCAGCGGCTCTAAACGGGGGTTTGTCGACGAGCAGTACTTC. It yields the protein CSGSKRGFVDEQYF.

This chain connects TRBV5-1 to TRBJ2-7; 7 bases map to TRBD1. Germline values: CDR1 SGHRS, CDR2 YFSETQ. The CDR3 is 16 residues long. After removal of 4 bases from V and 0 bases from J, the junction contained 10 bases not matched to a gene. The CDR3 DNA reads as TGCGCCAGCAGCGCCAACTTGAGACAGGGCTCCTACGAGCAGTACTTC. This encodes CASSANLRQGSYEQYF.

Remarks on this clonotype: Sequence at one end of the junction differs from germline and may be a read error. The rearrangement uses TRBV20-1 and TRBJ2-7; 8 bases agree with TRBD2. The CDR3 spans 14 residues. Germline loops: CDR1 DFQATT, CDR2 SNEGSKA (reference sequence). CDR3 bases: TGCTGTGCTAGAGGCCTAGCGGGTGTCTACGAGCAGTACTTC. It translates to CCARGLAGVYEQYF.

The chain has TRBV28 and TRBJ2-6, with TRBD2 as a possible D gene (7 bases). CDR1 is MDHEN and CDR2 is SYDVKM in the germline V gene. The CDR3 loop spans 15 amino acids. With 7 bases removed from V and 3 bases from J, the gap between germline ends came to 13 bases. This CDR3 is CASNGGAVGANVLTF. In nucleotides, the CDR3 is TGTGCCAGCAATGGGGGGGCAGTTGGGGCCAACGTCCTGACTTTC.

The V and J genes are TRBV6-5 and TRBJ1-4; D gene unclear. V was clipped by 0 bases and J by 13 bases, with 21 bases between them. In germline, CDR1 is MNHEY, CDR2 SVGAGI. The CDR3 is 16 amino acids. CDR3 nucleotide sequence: TGTGCCAGCAGTTACTCCCCTGCCGGATTCGCTGAGAGACTGTTTTTT. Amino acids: CASSYSPAGFAERLFF.

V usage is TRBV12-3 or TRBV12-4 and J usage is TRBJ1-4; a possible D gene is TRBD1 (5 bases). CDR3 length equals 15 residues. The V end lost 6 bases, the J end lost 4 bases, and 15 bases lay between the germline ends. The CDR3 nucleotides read TGTGCCAGCAGCAACCGGGGCGGCTTTAATGAAAAACTGTTTTTT. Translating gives CASSNRGGFNEKLFF.

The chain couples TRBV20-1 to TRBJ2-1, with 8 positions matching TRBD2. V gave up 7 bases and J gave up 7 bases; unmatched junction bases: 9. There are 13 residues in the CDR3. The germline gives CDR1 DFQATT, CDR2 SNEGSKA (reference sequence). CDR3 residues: CSVTGGWRNEQFF. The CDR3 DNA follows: TGCAGTGTCACGGGAGGGTGGAGGAATGAGCAGTTCTTC.

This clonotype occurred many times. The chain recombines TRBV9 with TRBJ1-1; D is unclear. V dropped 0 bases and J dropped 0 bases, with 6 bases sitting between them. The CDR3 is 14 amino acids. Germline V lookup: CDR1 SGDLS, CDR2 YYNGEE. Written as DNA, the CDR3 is TGTGCCAGCAGCGTAGACTGGTTGAACACTGAAGCTTTCTTT. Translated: CASSVDWLNTEAFF.

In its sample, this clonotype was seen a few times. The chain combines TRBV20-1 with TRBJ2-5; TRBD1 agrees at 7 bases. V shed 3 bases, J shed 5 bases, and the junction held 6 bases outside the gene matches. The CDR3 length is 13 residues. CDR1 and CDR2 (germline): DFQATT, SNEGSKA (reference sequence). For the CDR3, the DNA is TGCAGTGCTAGGGGCCTGGACAGGGAGACCCAGTACTTC. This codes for CSARGLDRETQYF.

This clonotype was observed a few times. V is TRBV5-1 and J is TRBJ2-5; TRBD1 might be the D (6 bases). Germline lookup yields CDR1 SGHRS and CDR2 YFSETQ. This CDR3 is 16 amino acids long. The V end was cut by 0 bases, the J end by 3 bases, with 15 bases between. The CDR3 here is CASSLAAGTTEETQYF. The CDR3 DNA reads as TGCGCCAGCAGCTTGGCCGCAGGGACAACCGAAGAGACCCAGTACTTC.

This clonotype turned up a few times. CDR3 coding DNA: TGTGCCAGCAGTGAAGAAACGGGTCCCTACGAGCAGTACTTC. Translating it yields CASSEETGPYEQYF. The chain has TRBV2 and TRBJ2-7; D call uncertain. The CDR3 contains 14 residues. Germline assignment: CDR1 SNHLY and CDR2 FYNNEI. V lost 1 base and J 2 bases, leaving 9 bases between the germline ends.

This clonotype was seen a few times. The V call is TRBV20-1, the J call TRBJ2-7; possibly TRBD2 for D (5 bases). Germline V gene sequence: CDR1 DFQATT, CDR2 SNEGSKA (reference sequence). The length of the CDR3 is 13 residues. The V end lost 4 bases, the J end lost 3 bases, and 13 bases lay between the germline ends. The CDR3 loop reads CSAIRGSNYEQYF. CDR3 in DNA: TGCAGTGCTATTCGTGGGAGTAACTACGAGCAGTACTTC.